Listed below are T cell receptor beta chains from one sample, sequenced in a study of control samples from healthy donors and cancer patients. Here immunoSEQ multiplex PCR was the method, and the copy in TCRdb shows in-frame clones only, minus some. The sample carries 95,000 to 150,000 clones, roughly 90% recorded once. Sequenced sample: blood. All receptors come from a woman aged 18-29 years in good health. Both conserved end residues are part of each CDR3. The D gene is left open where the match is weak. The listing skips clone size in some rows; elsewhere it reads once, few, many or a size class.

abundance,v_gene,d_gene,j_gene,CDR3nt,CDR3aa
once,TRBV4-2,TRBD1,TRBJ1-3,TGTGCCAGCAGCCAAGACAAACAGGGGGTCGGAAACACCATATATTTT,CASSQDKQGVGNTIYF
.,TRBV6-2/TRBV6-3,TRBD2,TRBJ2-1,TGTGCCAGCAGTCGTAGCGGGGGGGCCTACAATGAGCAGTTCTTC,CASSRSGGAYNEQFF
.,TRBV7-3,.,TRBJ2-3,TGTGCCAGCAGCTTTGGTCAAACAGATACGCAGTATTTT,CASSFGQTDTQYF
.,TRBV6-5,TRBD1,TRBJ2-1,TGTGCCAGCAAGTCGACAGGGGAGTACAATGAGCAGTTCTTC,CASKSTGEYNEQFF
.,TRBV24-1,.,TRBJ1-5,TGTGCCACCAGTGAGGGGGGAAGTGGTAATCAGCCCCAGCATTTT,CATSEGGSGNQPQHF
.,TRBV27,.,TRBJ2-1,TGTGCCAGCAGTTTTGCCGTGGGGGAGCGATTGAATGAGCAGTTCTTC,CASSFAVGERLNEQFF
.,TRBV30,.,TRBJ2-3,TGTGCCGGACGCTATCAGACTCCTACGCAGTATTTT,CAGRYQTPTQYF
.,TRBV7-8,.,TRBJ1-1,TGTGCCAGCAGCCCTAGTAACACTGAAGCTTTCTTT,CASSPSNTEAFF
.,TRBV5-6,.,TRBJ2-7,TGTGCCAGTAGTTCGGGTTTCTCCTACGAGCAGTACTTC,CASSSGFSYEQYF
.,TRBV28,.,TRBJ2-7,TGTGCCAGCAGTATCAGGGGTACCTACGAGCAGTACTTC,CASSIRGTYEQYF